Below, 7 T cell receptor beta chains from the same sample are listed, as sequenced in a study of identical twins. TCRdb independently ran MiXCR on the 5' RACE reads; one entry per CDR3 protein. The table has 1.5 million to 2 million distinct CDR3 sequences, about 30% seen once. Source material: cord blood. The receptors were gathered from a newborn girl in good health.

This clonotype has ten or more counts. The rearrangement joins TRBV12-3 or TRBV12-4 to TRBJ2-3, with 7 bases lining up with TRBD2. This CDR3 is built from 14 residues. J lost 6 bases, V lost 3 bases, and 6 bases had no gene match. The CDR3 region has the DNA TGTGCCAGCAGTTTGTTCAGGGAGGGGGATACGCAGTATTTT. This translates into CASSLFREGDTQYF.

This chain links TRBV3-1 with TRBJ2-1; 7 bases map to TRBD2. V lost 1 base, J lost 9 bases, and 6 bases stayed unmatched. This CDR3 contains 14 residues. Germline CDR1 and CDR2: LGHDT and YNNKEL (reference sequence). The CDR3 loop reads CASSQAGGRAEQFF. CDR3 coding DNA: TGTGCCAGCAGCCAAGCGGGAGGTAGGGCTGAGCAGTTCTTC.

The genes are TRBV10-3 and TRBJ2-7, with TRBD1 matching over 8 bases. The CDR3 totals 14 residues. The V gene end was trimmed by 7 bases and the J gene end by 3 bases; junction bases not matched to a gene: 8. The germline V gene has CDR1 ENHRY and CDR2 SYGVKD. The CDR3 sequence: CAIKAGGSIYEQYF. The CDR3 coding sequence is TGTGCCATCAAGGCAGGGGGCAGTATCTACGAGCAGTACTTC.

This clonotype was picked up a small number of times. The chain couples TRBV11-2 to TRBJ2-5; no clear D gene. The J call may be faulty, since TRBJ2-7 better matches the DNA end. This CDR3 has 13 amino acids. CDR1 and CDR2 (germline): SGHAT, FQNNGV. The CDR3 nucleotides are TGTGCCAGCAGCTTAAAAGGGTGTCCCGAGCAGTACTTC. Its translation is CASSLKGCPEQYF.

The chain links TRBV5-1 to TRBJ2-1; no clear D. The tail of the sequence fits TRBJ2-7 better, so the J call may be wrong. This CDR3 has 14 amino acids. Germline lookup yields CDR1 SGHRS and CDR2 YFSETQ. The CDR3 spells CASSSYRTLNEQYF. As DNA, the CDR3 is TGCGCCAGCAGCTCATACCGGACCCTTAATGAGCAGTACTTC.

The chain carries TRBV5-1 and TRBJ2-7; D possibly corresponds to TRBD2 (6 bases). Trimming cost V 0 bases and J 6 bases, with 19 bases left between them. Germline-derived CDR1 and CDR2 are SGHRS and YFSETQ. The CDR3 sequence is 16 residues long. The CDR3 here is CASSLGGAEGDGEQYF. CDR3 coding DNA: TGCGCCAGCAGCTTGGGAGGCGCGGAGGGAGACGGCGAGCAGTACTTC.

The chain uses TRBV30 and TRBJ1-2, with D possibly TRBD1 on 6 matching bases. Germline V gene sequence: CDR1 GTSNPN, CDR2 SVGIG (reference sequence). The CDR3 has 14 residues. V shed 1 base and J shed 6 bases, with 15 bases lying between them. The CDR3 sequence is CAWSEYTGLDGYTF. CDR3 bases: TGTGCCTGGAGTGAATATACAGGGCTGGATGGCTACACCTTC.